The present entry profiles one T cell receptor beta chain with its context. In the PCR, 60 Vbeta and 13 Jbeta primers were used. Clones were read by immunoSEQ multiplex PCR, and TCRdb kept only the in-frame ones, dropping some. The table records 120,000 or so clones, less than 80% of them present only once. The data were obtained in a study of cytomegalovirus exposure and HLA in healthy donors. At the level of the study: Ancestry clustering placed 70% to 90% of roughly 400 genotyped donors in the Caucasian-associated cluster.

CDR3 length equals 16 residues. The V gene end was trimmed by 4 bases and the J gene end by 8 bases; junction bases not matched to a gene: 13. Germline V gives CDR1 SGHKS, CDR2 YYEKEE (reference sequence). The receptor was derived from a woman aged 45-60 years in good health and CMV-seronegative. Sequencing used PBMCs. V and J are TRBV5-5 and TRBJ1-4; 8 bases are a match to TRBD1. The CDR3 loop is CASSPAPRTGSEKLFF. In DNA, the CDR3 is TGTGCCAGCAGCCCCGCCCCCCGGACAGGGTCAGAAAAACTGTTTTTT.